This T cell receptor (beta chain) is from a study of cytomegalovirus exposure and HLA in healthy donors (dated by TCRdb to 2016 to 2017). Regarding the research as a whole: An earlier analysis of several hundred of the donors reported about 260 Gb of sequence data and 95 million to 140 million unique TCR beta sequences obtained from about 180 million T cells. Four to six DR-DQ haplotypes were handled as single units for association and clustering, since linkage in the cohort was strong. The study aimed to test whether cataloging public T cell receptors could reveal signatures of past pathogen exposure. Donor age, sex, ethnicity and CMV serostatus were compiled alongside the repertoire data. A later genetic analysis used genome-wide SNP genotypes for about three fifths of the 666 donors, treating that subset as a discovery cohort. An earlier analysis of nearly 600 of the donors applied high-throughput TCR beta sequencing to assess whether each TCR beta V gene segment acted as functional or pseudogenic. Using immunosequencing, the study profiled T cell repertoires from fewer than 850 subjects and related those repertoires to cytomegalovirus serostatus. An early release covering roughly 640 HLA-typed donors comprised about 320 gigabases of sequencing data and approximately 80 million unique TCR sequences. The study combined high-throughput TCR immunosequencing, statistical association of individual TCRs with disease status, and machine learning to predict cytomegalovirus infection status. Every repertoire in the discovery cohort had been generated on one and the same sequencing platform. Of the roughly 390 genotyped donors, 65% to 90% fell in the genetic ancestry cluster associated with self-reported Caucasian donors. Across under 500 genotyped donors of the cohort, an average of approximately 240,000 unique TCR beta nucleotide sequences per donor were sequenced, and roughly 20% of those sequences were non-productive. The number of donors typed differed by locus, with 629-630 for A, B, C, DRB1 and DQB1, more than 500 for DQA1, 600 to 610 for DPA1, and under 490 for DPB1. HLA typing covered class I and class II loci at four-digit resolution. A later analysis re-examined previously published TCR beta repertoires from hundreds of donors and added high-resolution HLA genotyping to investigate patterns of TCR occurrence. In addition to the first cohort of around 670 subjects, a separate validation cohort of 120 different subjects was used. In the later analysis, no new phenotypic data were used to find candidate immune exposures; instead, reliance was placed on TCR beta sequences and their occurrence across donors. Study-level results and caveats: The 87-base-pair reads could not distinguish some IMGT-functional V segments, including TRBV6-2 and TRBV6-3, so those segments were excluded. The cohort was sequenced for TCR beta chains only, and without alpha or paired-chain data the features that could be detected were limited. Most TCR sequences were seen in very few donors, while some public TCRs were found in many individuals. A later analysis associated about 18,000 TCR beta sequences with specific HLA alleles at a false discovery rate of 0.05. Broadly in line with IMGT annotations, most TCR beta V segments showed up in productive rearrangements about 90% or about 30% of the time in an earlier analysis of several hundred of the donors. Because counts were too low, fewer than 20 rarely observed V segments, including chromosome 9 orphons, were excluded from the earlier analysis of under 650 of the donors. Roughly uniform sequencing depth across donors was assumed in presence/absence analyses, although this assumption may not hold. In a later analysis, the rate of TCR association differed among HLA loci, with DRB1 alleles having the most associated TCRs and HLA-C alleles having the fewest. For the cohort, immune exposure information was limited to CMV serostatus. The sequencing pipeline was judged likely to have produced a cluster of highly shared sequence variants as a technical artifact. A further reported finding was that TCR beta sequences accurately predicted the HLA-A and HLA-B alleles for most subjects in the first cohort. In a later genetic analysis, fewer N-insertions in productive TCRs were reported among donors in an Asian-associated ancestry cluster than the 666-donor mean. The authors suggested that the approach could potentially be generalized to other disease states and immunological phenotypes. Because HLA typing was missing for some donors at each locus, association tests included only the typed subset. In a later analysis, HLA-associated TCR beta chains showed more clonal expansion and lower generation probabilities than non-associated chains that were equally common. When HLA alleles, especially DR and DQ, strongly co-occurred, TCR associations were difficult to assign to individual alleles. In a later genetic analysis, a missense DCLRE1C variant was associated with V-gene and J-gene trimming of TCR beta chains, and the association was replicated in an independent cohort. In vitro tests confirmed that three of the cytomegalovirus-associated TCR beta chains recognize cytomegalovirus antigens. According to a later analysis, parvovirus B19, influenza, CMV and Epstein-Barr virus appeared linked to several top co-occurrence clusters. Cytomegalovirus status was reported to be diagnosed by the classifier with high specificity and sensitivity in both the original and validation cohorts. A total of fewer than 200 TCR beta chains were listed by the study as associated with cytomegalovirus. According to a later analysis, most CMV-associated TCR beta chains appeared to be HLA-restricted, and the HLA associations seemed to be driven largely by CMV exposure. Linkage disequilibrium might explain the correlated functional status among segregating V segments, but an unknown experimental factor could not be ruled out.

The receptor library was made with the immunoSEQ multiplex PCR assay. The multiplex PCR relied on a mix of 60 forward primers for TCR Vbeta segments and 13 reverse primers for TCR Jbeta segments. Amplification of the CDR3 region of rearranged TCR beta genes was performed with a multiplex PCR assay on genomic DNA. On the Illumina HiSeq System, the amplified TCR beta libraries were sequenced as 87-base-pair reads. In the paper's pipeline: A later analysis tallied about 77 million unique TCR beta chains across the 600 to 700 repertoires, and approximately 11 million of those chains were shared by two or more donors. Raw reads were error-corrected and collapsed into unique sequences with a nearest-neighbor algorithm that merged closely related sequences to remove PCR and sequencing errors. V, D and J gene segments were assigned by aligning CDR3 sequences to IMGT reference sequences. For a sequence to be retained, at least a six-nucleotide match to both a V gene segment and a J gene segment was required. Rearrangements were classified as productive when the CDR3 lacked stop codons and remained in frame with V and J, and all other rearrangements were classified as non-productive. CDR3 was defined by IMGT convention, running from the second conserved V-encoded cysteine to the conserved J-encoded phenylalanine. The earlier analysis of some 600 of the donors excluded sequences that lacked an unambiguous match to a single V gene segment. An earlier analysis of around 600 of the donors classified V segments as functional when productive rearrangements were above 56.7% and as segregating when the standard deviation between donors was above 5%. A statistical classification framework was developed to diagnose cytomegalovirus status using the catalog of TCR beta chain sequences. In a later analysis, V and J genes were assigned by comparing TCR nucleotide sequences against IMGT/GENE-DB human TR gene sequences. Using the TCRdist pipeline, a later analysis assigned CDR3 sequences along with most-parsimonious VDJ recombination scenarios. In a later analysis, each TCR beta chain was defined by its CDR3 amino acid sequence together with its V-gene family, and reads without a unique V-gene family were excluded. In a later analysis, 450 to 600 highly shared, low-generation-probability nucleotide sequences were removed to address suspected cross-contamination and a sequencing artifact. For each public chain, a later analysis derived a clonal expansion index from normalized ranks of inferred template counts within each repertoire. A later analysis computed generation probabilities with a VDJ recombination model fitted to out-of-frame rearrangements, and checked the results against IGoR. A later analysis scored TCR-TCR, TCR-HLA and TCR-CMV co-occurrence with hypergeometric tests, applying a repertoire-size bias correction to TCR pairs. To estimate false discovery rates, a later analysis permuted the HLA or CMV assignments 20 times. In a later analysis, co-occurring TCRs were grouped using DBSCAN, with TCRdist sequence similarity added in when clustering inside HLA-allele-positive subsets. Co-occurrence clustering excluded repertoires with fewer than 30,000 or more than 120,000 public chains, plus five with anomalous nucleotide sharing. TCRdb's version of the immuneACCESS table is confined to in-frame rearrangements and falls short of the full clone set. An unresolved V gene accounts for under half of the shortfall where checked; the remainder is of unknown origin. V, J and clone size derive from that table, while D and trimming were established from the DNA sequence. In this sample's table one finds more than 100,000 clones. The ten largest make up about 3.2% of the sample.

As regards this clone: This clone's antigen is unknown.

The cohort comprised around 690 healthy bone marrow donors. At the time of sampling, all cohort members were nominally healthy, though unrecorded immune exposures were likely present. The donor tested CMV seronegative and was one of the 352 seronegative cohort members. A peripheral blood sample was collected from each donor, and TCR beta sequencing was performed on peripheral blood mononuclear cells. Genomic DNA extraction from the blood cell samples was performed with the Qiagen DNeasy Blood Extraction Kit. CDR1 and CDR2 (SGHRS, YFSETQ) derive from the germline V gene. The CDR3 holds 13 amino acids from the cysteine to the phenylalanine. The DNA shown is the 39-base CDR3, in frame from base 1. Cut back by 1 base and 6 bases, the V and J ends lie 8 bases apart.

The specimen sequenced was PBMCs. Recombination connected TRBV5-1 to TRBJ1-3, with no reliable assignment of the D segment. The receptor was isolated from a man between 40 and 49 years old in good health and CMV-seronegative. The DNA is as follows: TGCGCCAGCAGCTTGTACGGGGAAAACACCATATATTTT. This is translated as CASSLYGENTIYF.